The present TCR beta chain was sequenced within a study of CD8 T cells in Susac syndrome (dated by TCRdb to about 2019). About the full investigation: Repertoire sequencing was used to test whether CD8+ T cell activation and differentiation in Susac syndrome was antigen driven. CD8+ T cell repertoire clonality was compared between about a dozen healthy donors, approximately 14 Susac syndrome patients and approximately 16 multiple sclerosis patients.

To note about this clonotype: Its specific antigen is unknown. No base quality information exists; no much larger clone differs at one position.

RNA was extracted with the RNeasy kit and roughly 0.5 to 1 ug was reverse transcribed using random hexamers. The immunoSEQ multiplex PCR assay, covering 54 Vbeta and 13 Jbeta segments, was used to amplify TCR beta CDR3 regions. To correct PCR amplification bias, a synthetic template baseline was used for both primer optimization and computational correction. The original methods were these. Reads were annotated to V, D and J genes per IMGT and analyzed with immunoSEQ Analyzer, keeping only productive sequences. Clonality was computed as one minus Shannon entropy normalized by log2 of the number of productive unique sequences. For each patient and control, public and private clones were evaluated among the 100 most prevalent clones. Susac-specific clones were defined as absent from healthy and MS cohorts, over a thousand published viral clones and other ImmuneACCESS disease sequences. The raw public reads went through TCRdb reprocessing: fastp at Q25, MiXCR clone calling, in-frame beta chains kept. All rows with the same CDR3 protein become a single entry with the most common DNA and genes. None of the V and J calls come from the authors' own analysis; TCRdb made them. For this sample there are approximately 200,000 distinct CDR3 sequences; 80% to 95% appear just once. The ten largest clones represent 0.1% to 0.15% of the sample.

What the work shows at the level of the full study, not this receptor alone: The number of individuals in the TCR sequencing and HLA analysis was recognized as being relatively small.

High-throughput TCR beta sequencing profiled peripheral blood CD8+ and CD4+ T cells from healthy donors, Susac syndrome patients and multiple sclerosis patients. The multiple sclerosis controls were treatment-naive patients who had stable or active relapsing-remitting disease and met the revised McDonald criteria. CD8+ TEMRA cells were enriched by FACS, while bulk CD8+ and CD4+ T cells were purified by magnetic negative isolation. Blood was drawn into EDTA tubes, processed within 24 hours, and PBMCs were isolated by density gradient centrifugation. PBMCs intended for TCR sequencing were cryopreserved in liquid nitrogen and thawed later in a water bath at 37 degrees C. The sorted or isolated CD4+, CD8+ and CD8+ TEMRA cells had a purity of 90% or higher. Sequencing was carried out using CD8+ T cells from PBMCs. This sequence originates from a human donor with multiple sclerosis.

The DNA sequence is as follows: TGTGCCAGTAGTTCTGGCCCAACAATCGGAAACACCATATATTTT. It translates as CASSSGPTIGNTIYF. The chain is encoded by TRBV19 joined to TRBJ1-3, with the D gene too uncertain to name. The CDR3 has 15 amino acids, counting the end cysteine and phenylalanine. CDR3 DNA is the only sequence kept; it has 45 bases, read in frame from the first base. The germline V gene encodes CDR1 LNHDA and CDR2 SQIVND (reference sequence). V and J are truncated by 5 bases and 4 bases respectively, leaving an intervening sequence of 15 bases.